Listed below are T cell receptor beta chains from one sample, sequenced in a study of neurological immune-mediated disorders. A single record per CDR3 protein comes from TCRdb applying MiXCR to the 5' RACE reads. The sample has fewer than 60,000 distinct CDR3 sequences, about 3.8% seen once. The specimen was PBMCs. Every receptor here comes from a man in his sixties with multiple sclerosis. CDR3s include the opening cysteine and the closing phenylalanine or tryptophan. Fields, in order: clone size, J gene, D gene, V gene, CDR3 protein, CDR3 DNA. The D gene is left open where the match is weak. Clone size is shown for a subset of rows, as once, few, many or a class of expanded clone.

clone_size: many; j_call: TRBJ1-1; d_call: TRBD1; v_call: TRBV20-1; cdr3_aa: CSASRTGIGTEAFF; cdr3_nt: TGCAGTGCATCCCGGACAGGGATTGGCACTGAAGCTTTCTTT
clone_size: many; j_call: TRBJ2-1; d_call: .; v_call: TRBV12-3/TRBV12-4; cdr3_aa: CASSLTFYYNEQFF; cdr3_nt: TGTGCCAGCAGCCTCACCTTCTACTACAATGAGCAGTTCTTC
clone_size: .; j_call: TRBJ1-3; d_call: .; v_call: TRBV7-2; cdr3_aa: CATSPGDIGNTIYF; cdr3_nt: TGTGCCACCTCGCCAGGGGACATCGGAAACACCATATATTTT
clone_size: few; j_call: TRBJ2-7; d_call: TRBD2; v_call: TRBV5-1; cdr3_aa: CASSLTSGVAYEQYF; cdr3_nt: TGCGCCAGCAGCTTGACTAGCGGGGTCGCCTACGAGCAGTACTTC
clone_size: many; j_call: TRBJ2-3; d_call: .; v_call: TRBV12-3/TRBV12-4; cdr3_aa: CASRPYGTDTQYF; cdr3_nt: TGTGCCAGCCGGCCTTACGGAACAGATACGCAGTATTTT
clone_size: medium-sized; j_call: TRBJ2-1; d_call: TRBD1; v_call: TRBV5-1; cdr3_aa: CASSPWTGADNEQFF; cdr3_nt: TGCGCCAGCAGCCCATGGACAGGGGCCGACAATGAGCAGTTCTTC
clone_size: many; j_call: TRBJ2-5; d_call: .; v_call: TRBV5-1; cdr3_aa: CASSPRPGETQYF; cdr3_nt: TGCGCCAGCAGTCCGCGCCCCGGGGAGACCCAGTACTTC
clone_size: many; j_call: TRBJ2-3; d_call: .; v_call: TRBV7-2; cdr3_aa: CASSLVGTDTQYF; cdr3_nt: TGTGCCAGCAGCTTAGTTGGCACAGATACGCAGTATTTT
clone_size: many; j_call: TRBJ2-2; d_call: TRBD1; v_call: TRBV5-1; cdr3_aa: CASSHGQGDSGELFF; cdr3_nt: TGCGCCAGCAGCCACGGACAGGGAGATTCCGGGGAGCTGTTTTTT
clone_size: many; j_call: TRBJ2-1; d_call: TRBD2; v_call: TRBV5-6; cdr3_aa: CASSSSYLGLAYEQFF; cdr3_nt: TGTGCCAGCAGCTCATCCTACCTCGGACTAGCCTATGAGCAGTTCTTC
clone_size: few; j_call: TRBJ2-1; d_call: .; v_call: TRBV20-1; cdr3_aa: CSASSPGKYNEQFF; cdr3_nt: TGCAGTGCTAGTAGCCCCGGGAAATACAATGAGCAGTTCTTC
clone_size: many; j_call: TRBJ2-1; d_call: .; v_call: TRBV9; cdr3_aa: CASSGPQGGYNEQFF; cdr3_nt: TGTGCCAGCAGCGGCCCGCAGGGGGGATACAATGAGCAGTTCTTC
clone_size: many; j_call: TRBJ1-5; d_call: .; v_call: TRBV5-6; cdr3_aa: CASSLVPGPRGQPQHF; cdr3_nt: TGTGCCAGCAGCTTGGTTCCGGGTCCCAGGGGTCAGCCCCAGCATTTT
clone_size: .; j_call: TRBJ2-3; d_call: TRBD1; v_call: TRBV7-2; cdr3_aa: CASGQGVADTQYF; cdr3_nt: TGTGCCAGCGGACAGGGTGTAGCAGATACGCAGTATTTT
clone_size: few; j_call: TRBJ2-7; d_call: TRBD1; v_call: TRBV6-6; cdr3_aa: CASWDRGGEQYF; cdr3_nt: TGTGCCAGCTGGGACAGGGGTGGCGAGCAGTACTTC
clone_size: many; j_call: TRBJ1-2; d_call: TRBD1; v_call: TRBV5-1; cdr3_aa: CASSDDRGDGYTF; cdr3_nt: TGCGCCAGCAGCGACGACAGGGGTGATGGCTACACCTTC
clone_size: many; j_call: TRBJ1-1; d_call: .; v_call: TRBV20-1; cdr3_aa: CSARRLGRWGAWDTEAFF; cdr3_nt: TGCAGTGCTAGAAGGCTCGGAAGGTGGGGGGCATGGGACACTGAAGCTTTCTTT
clone_size: .; j_call: TRBJ1-1; d_call: .; v_call: TRBV14; cdr3_aa: CASSQVYPEAFF; cdr3_nt: TGTGCCAGCAGCCAAGTTTACCCTGAAGCTTTCTTT
clone_size: many; j_call: TRBJ1-2; d_call: .; v_call: TRBV7-9; cdr3_aa: CASSLGKGNYGYTF; cdr3_nt: TGTGCCAGCAGCTTGGGCAAGGGCAACTATGGCTACACCTTC
clone_size: many; j_call: TRBJ1-4; d_call: .; v_call: TRBV29-1; cdr3_aa: CSVGRGYEKLFF; cdr3_nt: TGCAGCGTGGGGCGGGGGTATGAAAAACTGTTTTTT
clone_size: many; j_call: TRBJ1-2; d_call: TRBD1; v_call: TRBV9; cdr3_aa: CASSKETGGTYGYTF; cdr3_nt: TGTGCCAGCAGCAAAGAGACAGGGGGGACCTATGGCTACACCTTC
clone_size: .; j_call: TRBJ2-3; d_call: TRBD2; v_call: TRBV20-1; cdr3_aa: CSARLAGTDTQYF; cdr3_nt: TGCAGTGCGAGACTAGCGGGCACAGATACGCAGTATTTT
clone_size: many; j_call: TRBJ1-5; d_call: .; v_call: TRBV20-1; cdr3_aa: CSAQQGRQGNQPQHF; cdr3_nt: TGCAGTGCCCAACAGGGTCGACAGGGCAATCAGCCCCAGCATTTT
clone_size: many; j_call: TRBJ2-7; d_call: .; v_call: TRBV29-1; cdr3_aa: CSVEEGSYEQYF; cdr3_nt: TGCAGCGTTGAAGAGGGGTCCTACGAGCAGTACTTC
clone_size: many; j_call: TRBJ2-3; d_call: .; v_call: TRBV5-1; cdr3_aa: CASSQLTSPDTQYF; cdr3_nt: TGCGCCAGCAGCCAACTCACTAGTCCCGATACGCAGTATTTT
clone_size: many; j_call: TRBJ2-7; d_call: TRBD2; v_call: TRBV12-3/TRBV12-4; cdr3_aa: CASSLEAGGEYEQYF; cdr3_nt: TGTGCCAGCAGTTTAGAGGCGGGGGGCGAATACGAGCAGTACTTC
clone_size: many; j_call: TRBJ2-6; d_call: TRBD2; v_call: TRBV5-1; cdr3_aa: CASSKGTISGANVLTF; cdr3_nt: TGCGCCAGCAGCAAGGGGACTATCTCTGGGGCCAACGTCCTGACTTTC
clone_size: many; j_call: TRBJ2-2; d_call: TRBD2; v_call: TRBV11-2; cdr3_aa: CASRLSFAGGQTRGGELFF; cdr3_nt: TGTGCCAGCAGGCTTTCCTTCGCGGGAGGTCAGACACGGGGCGGGGAGCTGTTTTTT
clone_size: many; j_call: TRBJ2-1; d_call: .; v_call: TRBV4-2; cdr3_aa: CASSHEDNEQFF; cdr3_nt: TGTGCCAGCAGCCATGAGGACAATGAGCAGTTCTTC
clone_size: many; j_call: TRBJ2-4; d_call: TRBD2; v_call: TRBV7-9; cdr3_aa: CASSVRGGAGNIQYF; cdr3_nt: TGTGCCAGCAGCGTCCGCGGGGGGGCGGGAAACATTCAGTACTTC
clone_size: many; j_call: TRBJ2-1; d_call: TRBD2; v_call: TRBV6-2/TRBV6-3; cdr3_aa: CASGDGRHSYNEQFF; cdr3_nt: TGTGCCAGCGGCGACGGGAGGCATTCCTACAATGAGCAGTTCTTC
clone_size: many; j_call: TRBJ2-3; d_call: .; v_call: TRBV12-3/TRBV12-4; cdr3_aa: CASSSGGSTDTQYF; cdr3_nt: TGTGCCAGCAGTTCAGGAGGGAGCACAGATACGCAGTATTTT
clone_size: few; j_call: TRBJ2-7; d_call: .; v_call: TRBV20-1; cdr3_aa: CSSQGTTSYEQYF; cdr3_nt: TGCAGTTCCCAGGGGACTACTTCCTACGAGCAGTACTTC
clone_size: many; j_call: TRBJ1-6; d_call: TRBD1; v_call: TRBV27; cdr3_aa: CASTDRANSPLHF; cdr3_nt: TGTGCCAGCACCGACAGGGCCAATTCACCCCTCCACTTT
clone_size: many; j_call: TRBJ2-5; d_call: .; v_call: TRBV7-3; cdr3_aa: CASSFGQETQYF; cdr3_nt: TGTGCCAGCAGCTTTGGCCAAGAGACCCAGTACTTC
clone_size: many; j_call: TRBJ2-1; d_call: .; v_call: TRBV20-1; cdr3_aa: CSAPLVRGEQFF; cdr3_nt: TGCAGTGCCCCACTAGTACGGGGTGAGCAGTTCTTC
clone_size: many; j_call: TRBJ2-3; d_call: TRBD2; v_call: TRBV5-1; cdr3_aa: CASSLGTSGDTQYF; cdr3_nt: TGCGCCAGCAGCTTGGGGACTAGTGGAGATACGCAGTATTTT
clone_size: many; j_call: TRBJ1-1; d_call: .; v_call: TRBV20-1; cdr3_aa: CSAGGGRGNTEAFF; cdr3_nt: TGCAGTGCTGGCGGGGGGAGGGGGAACACTGAAGCTTTCTTT
clone_size: many; j_call: TRBJ2-5; d_call: .; v_call: TRBV20-1; cdr3_aa: CSATADATPDLKYF; cdr3_nt: TGCAGTGCCACCGCCGACGCAACACCCGACCTAAAGTACTTC
clone_size: many; j_call: TRBJ2-4; d_call: TRBD2; v_call: TRBV28; cdr3_aa: CASSPEAGWNIQYF; cdr3_nt: TGTGCCAGCAGTCCGGAAGCGGGATGGAACATTCAGTACTTC
clone_size: many; j_call: TRBJ1-1; d_call: TRBD1; v_call: TRBV29-1; cdr3_aa: CSVARTGGNTEAFF; cdr3_nt: TGCAGCGTCGCTCGAACAGGGGGGAACACTGAAGCTTTCTTT
clone_size: many; j_call: TRBJ1-1; d_call: .; v_call: TRBV20-1; cdr3_aa: CSARGGGLNQGSMLSTEAFF; cdr3_nt: TGCAGTGCTAGAGGCGGAGGTCTAAATCAGGGAAGTATGTTAAGCACTGAAGCTTTCTTT
clone_size: many; j_call: TRBJ1-1; d_call: .; v_call: TRBV20-1; cdr3_aa: CSARPPGTARGVAFF; cdr3_nt: TGCAGTGCTAGACCCCCGGGGACGGCCAGAGGGGTGGCTTTCTTT
clone_size: many; j_call: TRBJ2-5; d_call: .; v_call: TRBV5-1; cdr3_aa: CASREGETQYF; cdr3_nt: TGCGCCAGCAGAGAGGGAGAGACCCAGTACTTC
clone_size: many; j_call: TRBJ2-2; d_call: .; v_call: TRBV12-3/TRBV12-4; cdr3_aa: CASSFGAGAGELFF; cdr3_nt: TGTGCCAGCAGTTTTGGAGCGGGCGCCGGGGAGCTGTTTTTT
clone_size: many; j_call: TRBJ2-7; d_call: .; v_call: TRBV5-1; cdr3_aa: CASRMVASSYEQYF; cdr3_nt: TGCGCCAGCCGAATGGTAGCCAGCTCCTACGAGCAGTACTTC
clone_size: many; j_call: TRBJ2-2; d_call: .; v_call: TRBV13; cdr3_aa: CASSFVRTNAAHGELFF; cdr3_nt: TGTGCCAGCAGCTTTGTGAGGACAAACGCTGCGCACGGGGAGCTGTTTTTT
clone_size: many; j_call: TRBJ2-1; d_call: .; v_call: TRBV5-1; cdr3_aa: CASRSEVVHEQFF; cdr3_nt: TGCGCCAGCAGGTCCGAGGTCGTGCATGAGCAGTTCTTC
clone_size: many; j_call: TRBJ2-7; d_call: .; v_call: TRBV5-1; cdr3_aa: CASSLSGTSEQYF; cdr3_nt: TGCGCCAGCAGCTTGTCGGGGACCAGCGAGCAGTACTTC
clone_size: many; j_call: TRBJ2-2; d_call: .; v_call: TRBV20-1; cdr3_aa: CSAHSHGGAGELFF; cdr3_nt: TGCAGTGCTCACTCCCACGGCGGGGCCGGGGAGCTGTTTTTT
clone_size: many; j_call: TRBJ1-2; d_call: .; v_call: TRBV20-1; cdr3_aa: CSAGWTPNYGYTF; cdr3_nt: TGCAGTGCTGGATGGACACCGAACTATGGCTACACCTTC
clone_size: many; j_call: TRBJ2-1; d_call: .; v_call: TRBV5-5; cdr3_aa: CASSKIVEQFF; cdr3_nt: TGTGCCAGCAGCAAAATAGTTGAGCAGTTCTTC